Below are 12 T cell receptor beta chains sequenced from a single sample in a study of cytomegalovirus exposure and HLA in healthy donors. This PCR relied on a set of 60 Vbeta primers and 13 Jbeta primers. Using immunoSEQ multiplex PCR, the repertoire was profiled, and TCRdb retains in-frame clones only, with some absent. This sample has roughly 140,000 clones; around 73% occur once, and the top ten carry about an eighth. The specimen was PBMCs. These receptors were collected from a human donor in good health.

V and J are TRBV6-1 and TRBJ1-2, with 8 bases lining up with TRBD1. The V gene end was trimmed by 2 bases and the J gene end by 5 bases; junction bases not matched to a gene: 4. The CDR3 consists of 14 residues. The germline gives CDR1 MNHNS, CDR2 SASEGT. The chain's CDR3 is CASSESRGLYGYTF. DNA of the CDR3: TGTGCCAGCAGTGAATCCAGGGGGCTATATGGCTACACCTTC.

This chain joins TRBV7-9 and TRBJ2-2, with D possibly TRBD1 on 5 matching bases. V lost 2 bases and J 4 bases, leaving 17 bases between the germline ends. This CDR3 is built from 17 residues. Per germline, CDR1 SEHNR and CDR2 FQNEAQ (reference sequence). This CDR3 is CASSLSDSDPGTGELFF. Written as DNA, the CDR3 is TGTGCCAGCAGCTTATCCGACAGTGATCCGGGCACCGGGGAGCTGTTTTTT.

CDR3: CARRRVAGVQETQYF. The CDR3 DNA follows: TGCGCCAGAAGAAGGGTAGCGGGGGTCCAAGAGACCCAGTACTTC. V and J are TRBV5-1 and TRBJ2-5; TRBD2 aligns across 9 bases. Germline V CDR1 and CDR2: SGHRS, YFSETQ. Germline trimming cut 8 bases from V and 1 base from J; bases unmatched to any gene: 9. CDR3 length: 15 residues.

V and J are TRBV19 and TRBJ2-6; unclear D gene. Germline lookup yields CDR1 LNHDA and CDR2 SQIVND (reference sequence). Trimming left V 1 base short and J 0 bases short, with 7 bases between. The CDR3 contains 16 residues. The CDR3 sequence: CASSIGVFSGANVLTF. The DNA of the CDR3 is TGTGCCAGTAGTATAGGAGTTTTCTCTGGGGCCAACGTCCTGACTTTC.

This chain links TRBV7-9 with TRBJ2-2; TRBD1 aligns across 8 bases. The germline V gene encodes CDR1 SEHNR and CDR2 FQNEAQ (reference sequence). Trimming took 5 bases from V and 3 from J; bases not matched to a gene: 8. The CDR3 sequence is 16 residues long. CDR3 coding DNA: TGTGCCAGCAGCACAAGGACAGGGCGGGACACCGGGGAGCTGTTTTTT. This encodes CASSTRTGRDTGELFF. The full variable domain, with the rest looked up from reference TRBV7-9 and TRBJ2-2, is DTGVSQNPRHKITKRGQNVTFRCDPISEHNRLYWYRQTLGQGPEFLTYFQNEAQLEKSRLLSDRFSAERPKGSFSTLEIQRTEQGDSAMYLCASSTRTGRDTGELFFGEGSRLTVL.

This clone appeared a few times. The rearrangement links TRBV4-1 to TRBJ2-1, with D maybe TRBD2 (6 bases). The germline gives CDR1 MGHRA, CDR2 YSYEKL. The ends were cut back, 7 bases at V and 7 bases at J, with 17 bases in the middle. CDR3 length: 14 amino acids. CDR3 in amino acids: CASTGTGARNEQFF. The DNA for the CDR3 is TGCGCCAGCACCGGGACTGGGGCACGGAATGAGCAGTTCTTC.

This clone was observed a handful of times. V usage is TRBV4-1 and J usage is TRBJ1-1; TRBD1 matches 10 bases. The CDR3 contains 15 residues. From germline, CDR1 is MGHRA and CDR2 YSYEKL. With V trimmed by 1 base and J by 5 bases, 4 bases remained unmatched. CDR3 nucleotides: TGCGCCAGCAGCCAAGGTGGACAGGGGGGGACTGAAGCTTTCTTT. Translating gives CASSQGGQGGTEAFF.

The V gene is TRBV6-5, the J gene TRBJ1-1; D remains ambiguous. The ends were cut back, 2 bases at V and 0 bases at J, with 7 bases in the middle. The CDR3 extends over 14 amino acids. Germline values: CDR1 MNHEY, CDR2 SVGAGI. Here the CDR3 reads CASSYGRVNTEAFF. The CDR3 bases are TGTGCCAGCAGTTACGGGCGGGTGAACACTGAAGCTTTCTTT.

The chain employs TRBV19 and TRBJ2-7; D is unresolved. CDR1 and CDR2 from the germline V gene are LNHDA and SQIVND (reference sequence). Trimming pared 3 bases from V and 5 bases from J, leaving 11 bases between. CDR3 size: 13 residues. The CDR3 loop reads CASSIPNSHEQYF. The CDR3 DNA follows: TGTGCCAGTAGTATCCCTAACTCACACGAGCAGTACTTC.

V is TRBV7-9 and J is TRBJ2-7, with a tentative D call TRBD1 (6 bases). V shed 0 bases and J shed 4 bases, with 13 bases lying between them. CDR1 and CDR2 from the germline V gene are SEHNR and FQNEAQ (reference sequence). The CDR3 spans 15 residues. The CDR3 DNA reads as TGTGCCAGCAGCTTAGCCCGACAGGACGTGTACGAGCAGTACTTC. This sequence encodes CASSLARQDVYEQYF.

This chain uses TRBV13 with TRBJ1-1; possibly TRBD1 for D (6 bases). V shed 2 bases and J shed 4 bases, with 14 bases lying between them. The CDR3 extends over 15 amino acids. Germline lookup yields CDR1 PRHDT and CDR2 FYEKMQ (reference sequence). CDR3 in DNA: TGTGCCAGCAGCTTAAATCAGGGGAGGGGCACTGAAGCTTTCTTT. Amino acid sequence: CASSLNQGRGTEAFF.

The chain joins TRBV27 to TRBJ2-1; possible D gene TRBD2, 6 bases. CDR1 is MNHEY, CDR2 SMNVEV, per germline (reference sequence). The CDR3 is 15 amino acids. Trimming took 1 base from V and 5 from J, leaving 12 bases between them. CDR3 protein: CASSLFGGAHNEQFF. CDR3 nucleotides: TGTGCCAGCAGTTTATTTGGCGGGGCTCACAATGAGCAGTTCTTC.